Following are 25 T cell receptor beta chains from one sample sequenced in a study of blood T cell repertoires in COVID-19. Sequenced by immunoSEQ multiplex PCR; TCRdb stores in-frame clones only, minus some. Of some 140,000 clones in the sample, 70% to 85% are singletons; the top ten hold about 0.63%. The sample was peripheral blood. Receptors were obtained from a man between 60 and 75 years old with COVID-19, enrolled during active disease.

The chain has TRBV3-1 (or the pseudogene TRBV3-2) and TRBJ1-1; tentative D call: TRBD1 (5 bases). The CDR3 has 14 residues. With 5 bases removed from V and 6 bases from J, the gap between germline ends came to 16 bases. Germline V CDR1 and CDR2: LGHDT, YNNKEL (reference sequence). Written as DNA, the CDR3 is TGTGCCAGCAGCGAAGGAAACGGGACTCCTGAAGCTTTCTTT. This codes for CASSEGNGTPEAFF.

In the case of this clone: Other DNA sequences in the same sample also yield this CDR3. The CDR3, as DNA: TGTGCCAGCAGTTTTCGGGAAAACACTGAAGCTTTCTTT. Encoded protein: CASSFRENTEAFF. This sequence joins TRBV27 and TRBJ1-1; D is unresolved. The CDR3 spans 13 residues. V lost 3 bases and J lost 2, with 7 bases in between. Germline V gives CDR1 MNHEY, CDR2 SMNVEV (reference sequence).

The chain recombines TRBV7-2 with TRBJ1-6; 9 positions agree with TRBD1. The germline V gene encodes CDR1 SGHTA and CDR2 FQGNSA. With 8 bases clipped from V and 6 bases from J, the junction kept 11 bases outside the gene matches. CDR3 length: 16 amino acids. The CDR3 spells CASCPTGTGFNSPLHF. The CDR3 DNA reads TGTGCCAGCTGCCCAACCGGGACAGGGTTTAATTCACCCCTCCACTTT. Complete variable domain (other parts from reference TRBV7-2 and TRBJ1-6): GAGVSQSPSNKVTEKGKDVELRCDPISGHTALYWYRQSLGQGLEFLIYFQGNSAPDKSGLPSDRFSAERTGGSVSTLTIQRTQQEDSAVYLCASCPTGTGFNSPLHFGNGTRLTVT.

The chain couples TRBV3-1 (or the pseudogene TRBV3-2) to TRBJ2-1, with 12 bases identical to TRBD2. This CDR3 comprises 19 residues. Per germline, CDR1 LGHDT and CDR2 YNNKEL (reference sequence). V gave up 0 bases and J gave up 0 bases; unmatched junction bases: 6. The CDR3 bases are TGTGCCAGCAGCCAAGATCCCAAACTAGCGGGGGGCTCCTACAATGAGCAGTTCTTC. Amino acid sequence: CASSQDPKLAGGSYNEQFF.

The chain couples TRBV7-9 to TRBJ2-1; D might be TRBD1 (6 bases). CDR3 length: 15 amino acids. Germline V gene lookup returns CDR1 SEHNR and CDR2 FQNEAQ (reference sequence). The ends were cut back, 6 bases at V and 2 bases at J, with 14 bases in the middle. As DNA, the CDR3 is TGTGCCAGCAGACCGACAGGTTCTACCTACAATGAGCAGTTCTTC. Translated: CASRPTGSTYNEQFF.

The chain's CDR3 is CASSYIRAGTGDYGYTF. In DNA form, the CDR3 reads TGTGCCAGCAGCTATATAAGAGCCGGGACGGGAGACTATGGCTACACCTTC. The genes are TRBV6-2 or TRBV6-3 and TRBJ1-2, with a weak D call TRBD1 (5 bases). CDR1 MNHEY and CDR2 SVGEGT come from the germline V gene. CDR3 size: 17 residues. Trimming cost V 6 bases and J 3 bases, with 23 bases left between them.

This sequence joins TRBV4-3 and TRBJ1-2; 12 bases map to TRBD1. V dropped 4 bases and J dropped 7; count of bases not matched to a gene: 4. The CDR3 is 14 residues long. Germline values: CDR1 LGHNA, CDR2 YSLEER. The CDR3 protein is CASSPGTGGFGYTF. The CDR3 DNA reads as TGCGCCAGCAGCCCAGGGACAGGGGGCTTTGGCTACACCTTC.

The V gene is TRBV27, the J gene TRBJ2-1; the match to TRBD2 covers 13 bases. Trimming at V came to 6 bases and at J to 0 bases, leaving 8 bases not matched to a gene. CDR1 and CDR2 from the germline V gene are MNHEY and SMNVEV (reference sequence). CDR3 length: 18 amino acids. CDR3 bases: TGTGCCAGCAGCCCACTAGCGGGGGGGCTTAGCTCCTACAATGAGCAGTTCTTC. Translation: CASSPLAGGLSSYNEQFF.

CDR3 nucleotide sequence: TGTGCCAGCAGCTCGACAGGGACTGGGGCCAACGTCCTGACTTTC. This codes for CASSSTGTGANVLTF. The rearrangement uses TRBV11-3 and TRBJ2-6, with TRBD1 matching 7 bases. The CDR3 covers 15 residues. Germline CDR1 SGHNT, CDR2 YENEEA. V shed 4 bases, J shed 2 bases, and the junction held 2 bases outside the gene matches.

DNA for the CDR3: TGTGCCACTCTGGACAGGGAAAGGTCTGAAGCTTTCTTT. Its translation: CATLDRERSEAFF. The rearrangement uses TRBV28 and TRBJ1-1; 8 bases align to TRBD1. The trim removed 10 bases at V and 6 bases at J, leaving 10 bases unmatched. This CDR3 region has 13 residues. Germline lookup yields CDR1 MDHEN and CDR2 SYDVKM.

The chain uses TRBV5-8 and TRBJ2-3; weak D call: TRBD1 (5 bases). Germline CDR1 reads SGHTS; CDR2 reads YDEGEE. The V end was cut by 5 bases, the J end by 1 base, with 11 bases between. The CDR3 has 14 amino acids. The chain's CDR3 is CASRQGWGTDTQYF. CDR3 coding DNA: TGTGCCAGCAGGCAGGGTTGGGGCACAGATACGCAGTATTTT.

The J gene is TRBJ2-5, the V gene TRBV7-2; possible D gene TRBD1, 6 bases. V was pared by 5 bases and J by 5 bases, with 18 bases between. CDR3 length: 15 amino acids. Germline loops: CDR1 SGHTA, CDR2 FQGNSA. CDR3 sequence reads: CASSPFPRGVETQYF. The CDR3 DNA follows: TGTGCCAGCAGCCCTTTTCCCAGGGGAGTGGAGACCCAGTACTTC. The full variable domain, completed using reference TRBV7-2 and TRBJ2-5, is GAGVSQSPSNKVTEKGKDVELRCDPISGHTALYWYRQSLGQGLEFLIYFQGNSAPDKSGLPSDRFSAERTGGSVSTLTIQRTQQEDSAVYLCASSPFPRGVETQYFGPGTRLLVL.

The V call is TRBV7-9, the J call TRBJ2-1, with D tentatively TRBD2 (5 bases). Looked up from germline, CDR1 is SEHNR and CDR2 is FQNEAQ (reference sequence). Trimming stripped 4 bases from V and 12 bases from J, with 19 bases between. The CDR3 contains 14 residues. In DNA form, the CDR3 reads TGTGCCAGCAGCTCGGGTGTCAGTTCCCGGGGGCAGTTCTTC. Protein sequence: CASSSGVSSRGQFF.

The chain uses TRBV6-5 and TRBJ2-7; D possibly corresponds to TRBD1 (6 bases). V lost 6 bases to trimming and J lost 5 bases, with 17 bases between them. CDR1 is MNHEY and CDR2 is SVGAGI in the germline V gene. CDR3 length: 14 amino acids. CDR3 sequence reads: CASRRNRVGHEQYF. CDR3 DNA: TGTGCCAGCAGACGTAACAGGGTAGGTCACGAGCAGTACTTC.

This clone has just one count. J is TRBJ1-3 and V is TRBV7-2; a possible D gene is TRBD1 (5 bases). Trimming cost V 5 bases and J 0 bases, with 14 bases left between them. The germline V gene has CDR1 SGHTA and CDR2 FQGNSA. This CDR3 region has 16 residues. The CDR3 nucleotides are TGTGCCAGCAGCCTAAATCAGGGCCCCTCTGGAAACACCATATATTTT. It codes for CASSLNQGPSGNTIYF.

CDR3 sequence: CAIAPSGANSYEQYF. CDR3 bases: TGTGCCATCGCCCCATCAGGGGCGAATAGTTACGAGCAGTACTTC. This sequence joins TRBV28 and TRBJ2-7; D perhaps matches TRBD1 (6 bases). The CDR3 is made up of 15 amino acids. Trimming took off 10 bases at V and 4 bases at J, with 23 bases between the two ends. The germline CDR1 and CDR2 sequences are MDHEN and SYDVKM.

The chain is built from TRBV7-8 and TRBJ2-3, with a possible D match to TRBD2 (6 bases). V lost 0 bases to trimming and J lost 0 bases, with 13 bases between them. Germline V gives CDR1 SGHVS, CDR2 FQNEAQ. CDR3 size: 17 residues. The CDR3, as DNA: TGTGCCAGCAGCTTAGCCAGTGTACTAGCAAGCACAGATACGCAGTATTTT. Translation gives CASSLASVLASTDTQYF.

The genes are TRBV2 and TRBJ1-6; 7 nucleotides match TRBD1. CDR3 length: 15 residues. V dropped 6 bases and J dropped 7; count of bases not matched to a gene: 9. Germline V gene lookup returns CDR1 SNHLY and CDR2 FYNNEI. CDR3 protein: CASRLRTGDNSPLHF. CDR3 DNA sequence: TGTGCCAGCAGGCTTAGGACAGGTGACAATTCACCCCTCCACTTT. Together with reference TRBV2 and TRBJ1-6, the CDR3 gives the full variable domain: EPEVTQTPSHQVTQMGQEVILRCVPISNHLYFYWYRQILGQKVEFLVSFYNNEISEKSEIFDDQFSVERPDGSNFTLKIRSTKLEDSAMYFCASRLRTGDNSPLHFGNGTRLTVT.

This chain links TRBV7-2 with TRBJ2-3, with unresolved D. Trimming stripped 5 bases from V and 0 bases from J, with 12 bases between. The germline V gene has CDR1 SGHTA and CDR2 FQGNSA. The CDR3 is 15 residues long. The CDR3 bases are TGTGCCAGCAGCGTACAAGTGATAAGCACAGATACGCAGTATTTT. This codes for CASSVQVISTDTQYF. The entire variable domain, with the rest obtained from reference TRBV7-2 and TRBJ2-3, is as follows: GAGVSQSPSNKVTEKGKDVELRCDPISGHTALYWYRQSLGQGLEFLIYFQGNSAPDKSGLPSDRFSAERTGGSVSTLTIQRTQQEDSAVYLCASSVQVISTDTQYFGPGTRLTVL.

The V call is TRBV9, the J call TRBJ1-1, with a weak D call TRBD1 (5 bases). The CDR3 runs 14 residues. CDR1 is SGDLS, CDR2 YYNGEE, per germline. Trimming left V 1 base short and J 7 bases short, with 14 bases between. In DNA form, the CDR3 reads TGTGCCAGCAGCGTACGCCAGGCCGGGGGTGAAGCTTTCTTT. It encodes CASSVRQAGGEAFF.

This clone was detected a few times. The chain carries TRBV14 and TRBJ1-2; D might be TRBD1 (6 bases). The CDR3 spans 14 residues. The V end lost 4 bases, the J end lost 4 bases, and 13 bases lay between the germline ends. Germline lookup yields CDR1 SGHDN and CDR2 FVKESK. As DNA, the CDR3 is TGTGCCAGCAGCCCGACCACAGGGTTCTATGGCTACACCTTC. As protein: CASSPTTGFYGYTF.

The chain employs TRBV10-3 and TRBJ1-1; D ambiguous. Trimming stripped 0 bases from V and 4 bases from J, with 9 bases between. Germline lookup yields CDR1 ENHRY and CDR2 SYGVKD. CDR3 length equals 14 residues. This chain's CDR3 is CAISESTHATEAFF. CDR3 nucleotides: TGTGCCATCAGTGAGTCGACACACGCCACTGAAGCTTTCTTT.

This clone occurred a few times. The chain joins TRBV19 to TRBJ2-1; 8 bases agree with TRBD1. The CDR3 has 16 residues. V trimming: 8 bases; J trimming: 1 base; junction bases outside the gene matches: 10. Per germline, CDR1 LNHDA and CDR2 SQIVND (reference sequence). The CDR3: CASRESGQGSYNEQFF. Here the CDR3 DNA reads TGTGCCAGTCGAGAATCAGGACAGGGTTCCTACAATGAGCAGTTCTTC.

The CDR3, as DNA: TGTGCCACCAGCAGACCGCTAGTGGCCAATGAGCAGTTCTTC. Protein sequence: CATSRPLVANEQFF. This sequence joins TRBV15 and TRBJ2-1; no clear D gene. Germline V gives CDR1 LNHNV, CDR2 YYDKDF (reference sequence). There are 14 residues in the CDR3. Trimming shortened V by 2 bases and J by 6 bases, and 11 bases separated the two germline ends.

For this clone: At one end the junction does not follow the germline gene, possibly because of a read error. The chain joins TRBV7-7 to TRBJ2-5; 8 positions agree with TRBD2. Germline V gives CDR1 SSHAT, CDR2 FNYEAQ (reference sequence). The CDR3 has 14 amino acids. The CDR3 DNA is TGTGCTAGCAGTTTGGGACTAGTGCAAGAGACCCAGTACTTC. Amino acids: CASSLGLVQETQYF.